This T cell receptor beta chain was sequenced in a study of blood T cell repertoires in COVID-19. Overall study context: PBMCs, B-cell-depleted T cells, or T cells were the source of the cDNA or gDNA that made up the material.

V lost 4 bases, J lost 5 bases, and 4 bases stayed unmatched. This CDR3 has 13 residues. Germline V gene lookup returns CDR1 LGHDT and CDR2 YNNKEL (reference sequence). Per the original data handling: Reference gene primer amplification yielded estimated nucleated cell counts. Some clones are missing from TCRdb's copy, which holds only in-frame ones; the method was immunoSEQ multiplex PCR. That table furnishes V, J and clone size, whereas the DNA furnished D and trimming. The data hold more than 110,000 clones, with around 82% observed a single time. A few counts support this clone. This receptor was taken from a human donor in a cohort sampled during active COVID-19. The material sequenced was peripheral blood. The J gene is TRBJ1-1, the V gene TRBV3-1 (or the pseudogene TRBV3-2); 7 bases align to TRBD1. CDR3 loop: CASSPGGITEAFF. The CDR3 region has the DNA TGTGCCAGCAGCCCAGGGGGGATAACTGAAGCTTTCTTT.